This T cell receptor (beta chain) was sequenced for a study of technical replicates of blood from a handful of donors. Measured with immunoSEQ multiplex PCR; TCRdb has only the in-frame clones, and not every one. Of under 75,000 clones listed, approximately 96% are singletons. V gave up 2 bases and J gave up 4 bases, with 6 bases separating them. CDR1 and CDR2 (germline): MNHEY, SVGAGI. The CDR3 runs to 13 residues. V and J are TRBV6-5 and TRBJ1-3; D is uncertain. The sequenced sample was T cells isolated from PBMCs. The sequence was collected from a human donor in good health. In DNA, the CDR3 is TGTGCCAGCAGTTACGAGGAGGGAAACACCATATATTTT. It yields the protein CASSYEEGNTIYF.